Presented here are 18 T cell receptor beta chains from one specimen sequenced in a study of identical twins. One entry per CDR3 protein, called by TCRdb with MiXCR from the 5' RACE reads. The sample holds about 890,000 distinct CDR3 sequences, around an eighth seen once. The same data also went into a second study, on yellow fever vaccine responses in identical twins.

The sequencing sample was made of PBMCs. Receptors were obtained from a woman in her late teens or twenties in good health.

The sample holds a few counts of this clonotype. The CDR3 spells CASRSGGSGTSGRAYNEQFF. The CDR3 region has the DNA TGTGCCAGCAGGTCGGGGGGGTCCGGGACTAGCGGGAGGGCCTACAATGAGCAGTTCTTC. The chain carries TRBV6-2 or TRBV6-3 and TRBJ2-1; 16 nucleotides match TRBD2. CDR1 and CDR2 from the germline V gene are MNHEY and SVGEGT. With V trimmed by 6 bases and J by 2 bases, 13 bases remained unmatched. The CDR3 totals 20 residues.

This chain joins TRBV7-9 and TRBJ1-2; 7 nucleotides match TRBD1. The J segment lost 8 bases and the V segment lost 5 bases, leaving 11 bases of the junction unmatched. The CDR3 is made up of 14 amino acids. Germline values: CDR1 SEHNR, CDR2 FQNEAQ (reference sequence). CDR3 residues: CASSPGTEGYGYTF. The CDR3 DNA reads TGTGCCAGCAGCCCCGGGACAGAGGGTTACGGCTACACCTTC. The complete variable domain, with remaining parts taken from reference TRBV7-9 and TRBJ1-2, reads DTGVSQNPRHKITKRGQNVTFRCDPISEHNRLYWYRQTLGQGPEFLTYFQNEAQLEKSRLLSDRFSAERPKGSFSTLEIQRTEQGDSAMYLCASSPGTEGYGYTFGSGTRLTVV.

This clonotype occurred a few times. The V call is TRBV19, the J call TRBJ2-5; possibly TRBD2 for D (5 bases). The CDR3 runs 15 residues. CDR1 is LNHDA and CDR2 is SQIVND in the germline V gene (reference sequence). Deletions cut 5 bases from V and 7 bases from J, with 20 bases between. The CDR3 region is CASSPNSAAGVTQYF. DNA of the CDR3: TGTGCCAGTAGTCCTAATAGCGCAGCCGGAGTGACCCAGTACTTC.

This chain links TRBV15 with TRBJ2-5; D is possibly TRBD1 (5 bases). Trimming took 0 bases from V and 5 from J, leaving 10 bases between them. Germline V lookup: CDR1 LNHNV, CDR2 YYDKDF (reference sequence). The CDR3 is made up of 14 amino acids. CDR3 nucleotides: TGTGCCACCAGCAGAGAAGGGGCCAAGGAGACCCAGTACTTC. Translated: CATSREGAKETQYF.

This clonotype was found many times. The rearrangement links TRBV6-2 or TRBV6-3 to TRBJ2-3; D could derive from TRBD1 or TRBD2 (5 bases each). The CDR3 covers 14 residues. V lost 6 bases to trimming and J lost 4 bases, with 14 bases between them. Germline CDR1 and CDR2: MNHEY and SVGEGT. In nucleotides, the CDR3 is TGTGCCAGCAGCGGGGACGGTGGCGCAGATACGCAGTATTTT. Encoded protein: CASSGDGGADTQYF.

The chain couples TRBV3-1 to TRBJ2-7, with 7 bases lining up with TRBD1. Trimming at V came to 8 bases and at J to 5 bases, leaving 9 bases not matched to a gene. The germline V gene encodes CDR1 LGHDT and CDR2 YNNKEL (reference sequence). This CDR3 is built from 13 residues. This chain's CDR3 is CASGEKGAHEQYF. The CDR3 DNA follows: TGTGCCAGCGGTGAGAAGGGGGCCCACGAGCAGTACTTC.

The table lists this clonotype with a few counts. CDR3 protein: CASSLGTTHSYNEQFF. Here the CDR3 DNA reads TGCGCCAGCAGCTTGGGGACCACCCACTCCTACAATGAGCAGTTCTTC. The chain is built from TRBV5-1 and TRBJ2-1; D not certain. The CDR3 consists of 16 residues. The V end was cut by 0 bases, the J end by 0 bases, with 10 bases between. Germline assignment: CDR1 SGHRS and CDR2 YFSETQ.

This clonotype came up many times. The chain links TRBV3-1 to TRBJ2-1, with a tentative D call TRBD1 (6 bases). In germline, CDR1 is LGHDT, CDR2 YNNKEL (reference sequence). The V and J ends lost 4 bases and 10 bases respectively, with 11 bases between them. The CDR3 is 12 residues long. CDR3 bases: TGTGCCAGCAGCCTTCAGGGGCAGGAGCAGTTCTTC. Protein: CASSLQGQEQFF.

This clonotype has just a few counts. The J gene is TRBJ2-1, the V gene TRBV6-1; TRBD1 matches 8 bases. V lost 7 bases and J lost 9; bases outside the gene matches: 11. The germline V gene encodes CDR1 MNHNS and CDR2 SASEGT. This CDR3 is 14 amino acids long. The CDR3 region has the DNA TGTGCCAGCATCCCGGGACAGGAGGCACCTGAGCAGTTCTTC. This encodes CASIPGQEAPEQFF.

V usage is TRBV6-5 and J usage is TRBJ2-2, with TRBD1 matching 9 bases. Trimming removed 1 base from V and 2 bases from J; junction bases left unmatched: 2. The CDR3 is 16 residues long. Germline V lookup: CDR1 MNHEY, CDR2 SVGAGI. In DNA form, the CDR3 reads TGTGCCAGCAGTTACTTGGGACAGGGAAACACCGGGGAGCTGTTTTTT. Its protein is CASSYLGQGNTGELFF.

This clonotype turned up a few times. This chain links TRBV6-1 with TRBJ1-1; D is ambiguous. The CDR3 loop spans 14 amino acids. In germline, CDR1 is MNHNS, CDR2 SASEGT. V gave up 3 bases and J gave up 7 bases, with 15 bases separating them. The CDR3 region is CASSESISAFEAFF. The DNA for the CDR3 is TGTGCCAGCAGTGAGTCTATTTCTGCGTTTGAAGCTTTCTTT.

V is TRBV5-1 and J is TRBJ2-3, with a weak D call TRBD2 (6 bases). The CDR3 is 14 amino acids. CDR1 SGHRS and CDR2 YFSETQ come from the germline V gene. Trimming took 4 bases from V and 6 from J, leaving 15 bases between them. DNA for the CDR3: TGCGCCAGCAGCCGGCCCTCTAGCGCCGATACGCAGTATTTT. As protein: CASSRPSSADTQYF.

This clonotype was seen more than once but under ten times. V gene TRBV15 combines with J gene TRBJ2-7; 10 bases map to TRBD1. Germline V gene data show CDR1 as LNHNV and CDR2 as YYDKDF (reference sequence). The CDR3 runs 15 residues. V trimming: 3 bases; J trimming: 4 bases; junction bases outside the gene matches: 6. CDR3 DNA sequence: TGTGCCACCAGCAGTGCCGGGACAGGGGTGTACGAGCAGTACTTC. Protein sequence: CATSSAGTGVYEQYF.

This clonotype was seen repeatedly, ten times or more. V and J are TRBV5-1 and TRBJ2-1; D is possibly TRBD2 (6 bases). V dropped 0 bases and J dropped 5 bases, with 15 bases sitting between them. CDR1 SGHRS and CDR2 YFSETQ come from the germline V gene. The CDR3 consists of 16 residues. CDR3 residues: CASSLEPGLQNNEQFF. The DNA of the CDR3 is TGCGCCAGCAGCTTGGAACCGGGACTCCAAAACAATGAGCAGTTCTTC. The full variable domain, its missing parts supplied by reference TRBV5-1 and TRBJ2-1, is KAGVTQTPRYLIKTRGQQVTLSCSPISGHRSVSWYQQTPGQGLQFLFEYFSETQRNKGNFPGRFSGRQFSNSRSEMNVSTLELGDSALYLCASSLEPGLQNNEQFFGPGTRLTVL.

The rearrangement links TRBV19 to TRBJ2-7; possibly TRBD1 or TRBD2 for D (5 bases each). The V gene lost 3 bases and the J gene lost 9 bases, with 15 bases spanning the gap. Germline loops: CDR1 LNHDA, CDR2 SQIVND (reference sequence). The CDR3 is 13 residues long. The DNA for the CDR3 is TGTGCCAGTAGTATGGGGGTTAATTTTGGGCAGTACTTC. Protein: CASSMGVNFGQYF. Together with reference TRBV19 and TRBJ2-7, the CDR3 gives the full variable domain: DGGITQSPKYLFRKEGQNVTLSCEQNLNHDAMYWYRQDPGQGLRLIYYSQIVNDFQKGDIAEGYSVSREKKESFPLTVTSAQKNPTAFYLCASSMGVNFGQYFGPGTRLTVT.

Only a few counts were recorded for this clonotype. CDR3: CASSQVGWGATNEKLFF. In DNA form, the CDR3 reads TGCGCCAGCAGCCAAGTCGGATGGGGGGCAACTAATGAAAAACTGTTTTTT. V is TRBV4-1 and J is TRBJ1-4; D may be TRBD1 (5 bases). The CDR3 length is 17 residues. Trimming stripped 1 base from V and 0 bases from J, with 12 bases between. Looked up from germline, CDR1 is MGHRA and CDR2 is YSYEKL.

The chain has TRBV27 and TRBJ1-1, with TRBD1 identical over 7 bases. The CDR3 covers 14 residues. Germline trimming cut 5 bases from V and 5 bases from J; bases unmatched to any gene: 8. Germline V lookup: CDR1 MNHEY, CDR2 SMNVEV (reference sequence). The DNA for the CDR3 is TGTGCCAGCAGTCACTCGACAGGGTTTACTGAAGCTTTCTTT. Protein product: CASSHSTGFTEAFF.

This clonotype has only a few counts. The V and J genes are TRBV6-5 and TRBJ2-7; D gene uncertain. CDR3 length: 14 residues. Trimming stripped 2 bases from V and 2 bases from J, with 10 bases between. Germline CDR1 is MNHEY and CDR2 is SVGAGI. The CDR3 nucleotides read TGTGCCAGCAGTTACAGTTCTGGGCCCTACGAGCAGTACTTC. It yields the protein CASSYSSGPYEQYF.